Following are 4 T cell receptor beta chains from one sample sequenced in a study of shared clonotypes between healthy human individuals. Sequencing was performed with immunoSEQ multiplex PCR; in TCRdb, only in-frame clones are kept and a portion is missing. This sample yields fewer than 1.4 million clones, of which approximately 78% are seen a single time; 0.6% to 0.7% belongs to the top ten. The specimen was memory CD4+ T cells from PBMCs. Subset noted: CD45RA-negative fraction. The receptors were gathered from a man younger than 35 in good health. Some clones in this sample may be carry-over from other donors' samples.

The gene calls are TRBV7-9 and TRBJ2-1; TRBD1 is a possible D gene (6 bases). The germline V gene encodes CDR1 SEHNR and CDR2 FQNEAQ (reference sequence). This CDR3 contains 12 residues. The V end was cut by 5 bases, the J end by 9 bases, with 11 bases between. CDR3 residues: CASSVQGGEQFF. The CDR3 coding sequence is TGTGCCAGCAGCGTACAGGGTGGTGAGCAGTTCTTC. The whole variable domain, remainder taken from reference TRBV7-9 and TRBJ2-1, is DTGVSQNPRHKITKRGQNVTFRCDPISEHNRLYWYRQTLGQGPEFLTYFQNEAQLEKSRLLSDRFSAERPKGSFSTLEIQRTEQGDSAMYLCASSVQGGEQFFGPGTRLTVL.

This clone was seen only a few times. The chain couples TRBV19 to TRBJ2-1; 8 bases map to TRBD1. The germline V gene encodes CDR1 LNHDA and CDR2 SQIVND (reference sequence). V lost 5 bases and J lost 6; bases outside the gene matches: 15. CDR3 length: 17 amino acids. In DNA, the CDR3 is TGTGCCAGTAGTGTAAATCGACAGGGGTCGACTACCAATGAGCAGTTCTTC. Translating it yields CASSVNRQGSTTNEQFF.

The rearrangement joins TRBV27 to TRBJ1-2, with D possibly matching TRBD1 (5 bases). Germline V gene data show CDR1 as MNHEY and CDR2 as SMNVEV (reference sequence). CDR3 length equals 12 residues. V lost 4 bases and J lost 8, with 11 bases in between. For the CDR3, the DNA is TGTGCCAGCAGTTCAGACTGGGGGGGCTACACCTTC. Translating it yields CASSSDWGGYTF.

This chain connects TRBV5-1 to TRBJ1-2; the D gene is possibly TRBD1 (6 bases). The V end was cut by 4 bases, the J end by 5 bases, with 12 bases between. The CDR3 totals 13 residues. CDR1 is SGHRS and CDR2 is YFSETQ in the germline V gene. The CDR3 DNA is TGCGCCAGCAGCGCATGGGACACGTATGGCTACACCTTC. Translated: CASSAWDTYGYTF.